Given below is one T cell receptor beta chain in context. The data were obtained in a study of blood T cell repertoires in COVID-19. The overall study: Donors in the United States, Italy and Spain gave samples during acute or convalescent COVID-19. From T cells, B-cell-depleted T cells, or PBMCs came the material, which was cDNA or gDNA.

The CDR3 is 14 residues long. Trimming pared 0 bases from V and 5 bases from J, leaving 10 bases between. Germline V gene data show CDR1 as SEHNR and CDR2 as FQNEAQ (reference sequence). Authors' processing steps: Scientists estimated how many nucleated cells there were by amplifying reference gene primers. Method: immunoSEQ multiplex PCR; TCRdb's copy keeps in-frame clones and lacks some. V, J and clone size are those of that table, while D and trimming were read from the DNA. This table holds 150,000 to 200,000 clones, 88% found once. The sample was peripheral blood. The receptor comes from a man aged 35-49 years with active or convalescent COVID-19. This chain links TRBV7-9 with TRBJ2-5, with a possible D match to TRBD2 (6 bases). CDR3 protein: CASSLALGRETQYF. The CDR3 nucleotides read TGTGCCAGCAGCTTAGCTCTAGGGAGGGAGACCCAGTACTTC.